Listed below are T cell receptor beta chains from one sample, sequenced in a study of T cells in Graves' hyperthyroidism and ophthalmopathy. MiXCR, run by TCRdb on the multiplex PCR reads, gives a single entry per CDR3 protein. The table has 350,000 or so distinct CDR3 sequences, 15% to 20% seen once. Sequenced sample: blood. These receptors came from a woman aged 50 to 60 with Graves' hyperthyroidism. CDR3s include the opening cysteine and the closing phenylalanine or tryptophan. The order of the fields is J gene, clone size, D gene, V gene, CDR3 DNA, CDR3 protein. A D gene is named only where the DNA matches it firmly. The listing skips clone size in some rows; elsewhere it reads once, few, many or a size class.

j_gene: TRBJ1-1; abundance: many; d_gene: TRBD1; v_gene: TRBV30; CDR3nt: TGTGCCTGGGACAGGGGGCCGAGGACTGAAGCTTTCTTT; CDR3aa: CAWDRGPRTEAFF
j_gene: TRBJ1-4; abundance: many; d_gene: NA; v_gene: TRBV6-1; CDR3nt: TGTGCCAGCATTTCGGGGCGCTTGGGTACTAATGAAAAACTGTTTTTT; CDR3aa: CASISGRLGTNEKLFF
j_gene: TRBJ1-2; abundance: few; d_gene: NA; v_gene: TRBV6-1; CDR3nt: TGTGCCAGCAGTTCCAACTCTGCTAACTATGGCTACACCTTC; CDR3aa: CASSSNSANYGYTF
j_gene: TRBJ1-1; abundance: many; d_gene: NA; v_gene: TRBV20-1; CDR3nt: TGCAGTGTGCAGGGGCCTCCGAACACTGAAGCTTTCTTT; CDR3aa: CSVQGPPNTEAFF
j_gene: TRBJ1-5; abundance: few; d_gene: NA; v_gene: TRBV6-1; CDR3nt: TGTGCCAGCAGTACGGATCAGCCCCAGCATTTT; CDR3aa: CASSTDQPQHF
j_gene: TRBJ1-1; abundance: few; d_gene: NA; v_gene: TRBV29-1; CDR3nt: TGCAGCGTTGGAAGCCAAAACACTGAAGCTTTCTTT; CDR3aa: CSVGSQNTEAFF
j_gene: TRBJ2-5; abundance: many; d_gene: NA; v_gene: TRBV6-1; CDR3nt: TGTGCCAGCACCCCAGGACCTCAAGAGACCCAGTACTTC; CDR3aa: CASTPGPQETQYF
j_gene: TRBJ1-1; abundance: few; d_gene: NA; v_gene: TRBV4-1; CDR3nt: TGCGCCAGCAGCCAGGAACCGAACACTGAAGCTTTCTTT; CDR3aa: CASSQEPNTEAFF
j_gene: TRBJ1-1; abundance: few; d_gene: NA; v_gene: TRBV12-3/TRBV12-4; CDR3nt: TGTGCCAGCACCCGAGGATTTGAAGCTTTCTTT; CDR3aa: CASTRGFEAFF
j_gene: TRBJ1-1; abundance: few; d_gene: NA; v_gene: TRBV29-1; CDR3nt: TGCAGCGGGGTGGAAGCCAAATCAGCTTTCTTT; CDR3aa: CSGVEAKSAFF
j_gene: TRBJ2-3; abundance: many; d_gene: NA; v_gene: TRBV30; CDR3nt: TGTGCCTGGAGTCCTAGCGACACAGATACGCAGTATTTT; CDR3aa: CAWSPSDTDTQYF
j_gene: TRBJ2-5; abundance: many; d_gene: NA; v_gene: TRBV5-1; CDR3nt: TGCGCCAGCAGATCCACTCGGGAGCGTGGGTGGGAGACCCAGTACTTC; CDR3aa: CASRSTRERGWETQYF
j_gene: TRBJ1-2; abundance: many; d_gene: NA; v_gene: TRBV27; CDR3nt: TGTGCCAGCAGTCTACAACACAAGACTAACTATGGCTACACCTTC; CDR3aa: CASSLQHKTNYGYTF
j_gene: TRBJ1-4; abundance: few; d_gene: NA; v_gene: TRBV6-1; CDR3nt: TGTGCCAGCAGTGCCAGGACGGACAATAATGAAAAACTGTTTTTT; CDR3aa: CASSARTDNNEKLFF
j_gene: TRBJ1-4; abundance: NA; d_gene: TRBD1; v_gene: TRBV12-3/TRBV12-4; CDR3nt: TGTGCCAGCAGTTCCCTACAGGGGGGAAAACTGTTTTTT; CDR3aa: CASSSLQGGKLFF
j_gene: TRBJ1-5; abundance: NA; d_gene: NA; v_gene: TRBV7-8; CDR3nt: TGTGCCAGCAGCTTAGATATTCCAGGGAACAATCAGCCCCAGCATTTT; CDR3aa: CASSLDIPGNNQPQHF
j_gene: TRBJ1-6; abundance: NA; d_gene: NA; v_gene: TRBV7-9; CDR3nt: TGTGCCAGCAGCCCTGTAACAAGCTACAAGGCACCCCTCCACTTT; CDR3aa: CASSPVTSYKAPLHF
j_gene: TRBJ2-2; abundance: NA; d_gene: NA; v_gene: TRBV29-1; CDR3nt: TGCAGCTTCCGACCCGCGAACACCGGGGAGCTGTTTTTT; CDR3aa: CSFRPANTGELFF
j_gene: TRBJ1-2; abundance: few; d_gene: TRBD1; v_gene: TRBV10-3; CDR3nt: TGTGCCATCAGGAGGGAAGGGGGCGCTAACTATGGCTACACCTTC; CDR3aa: CAIRREGGANYGYTF
j_gene: TRBJ2-7; abundance: many; d_gene: NA; v_gene: TRBV3-1; CDR3nt: TGTGCCAGCGGACGTTGGGGCCCATACGAGCAGTACTTC; CDR3aa: CASGRWGPYEQYF
j_gene: TRBJ2-3; abundance: few; d_gene: NA; v_gene: TRBV2; CDR3nt: TGTGCCAGCAGTGACGGGGTCGAGGGAGATACGCAGTATTTT; CDR3aa: CASSDGVEGDTQYF
j_gene: TRBJ1-3; abundance: few; d_gene: NA; v_gene: TRBV2; CDR3nt: TGTGCCAGCACCCCATCCCAGGGAAACACCATATATTTT; CDR3aa: CASTPSQGNTIYF
j_gene: TRBJ2-7; abundance: NA; d_gene: NA; v_gene: TRBV11-2; CDR3nt: TGTGCCAGCAGCTTAGTTTTGGGTCACTACGAGCAGTACTTC; CDR3aa: CASSLVLGHYEQYF
j_gene: TRBJ2-2; abundance: many; d_gene: NA; v_gene: TRBV20-1; CDR3nt: TGCAGTGCTAGAGTCGACCTAAGGAACACCGGGGAGCTGTTTTTT; CDR3aa: CSARVDLRNTGELFF
j_gene: TRBJ1-1; abundance: few; d_gene: NA; v_gene: TRBV6-1; CDR3nt: TGTGCCAGCAGTGAAGTGGCGGGGGGTGGCACTGAAGCTTTCTTT; CDR3aa: CASSEVAGGGTEAFF
j_gene: TRBJ1-1; abundance: few; d_gene: TRBD1; v_gene: TRBV29-1; CDR3nt: TGCAGCGGGCGAACCGGGACAGACACTGAAGCTTTCTTT; CDR3aa: CSGRTGTDTEAFF
j_gene: TRBJ2-3; abundance: many; d_gene: NA; v_gene: TRBV12-3/TRBV12-4; CDR3nt: TGTGCCAGCAGTTTAGCGGAGGGGCCCGATACGCAGTATTTT; CDR3aa: CASSLAEGPDTQYF
j_gene: TRBJ1-1; abundance: many; d_gene: NA; v_gene: TRBV3-1; CDR3nt: TGTGCCAGCAGCCAGGGCTCGGGCGCGAACACTGAAGCTTTCTTT; CDR3aa: CASSQGSGANTEAFF
j_gene: TRBJ2-5; abundance: NA; d_gene: TRBD2; v_gene: TRBV4-2; CDR3nt: TGTGCCAGCAGCCAAGGAGGGACTAGTAGAGAGACCCAGTACTTC; CDR3aa: CASSQGGTSRETQYF
j_gene: TRBJ1-4; abundance: NA; d_gene: TRBD1; v_gene: TRBV3-1; CDR3nt: TGTGCCAGCGGGCAGGGGGCAACTAATGAAAAACTGTTTTTT; CDR3aa: CASGQGATNEKLFF
j_gene: TRBJ1-1; abundance: NA; d_gene: TRBD1; v_gene: TRBV19; CDR3nt: TGTGCCATCACGGACAGGGCCAACACTGAAGCTTTCTTT; CDR3aa: CAITDRANTEAFF
j_gene: TRBJ1-2; abundance: NA; d_gene: NA; v_gene: TRBV12-3/TRBV12-4; CDR3nt: TGTGCCAGCACCCCTGCGGGGGGGGTCGGCTACACCTTC; CDR3aa: CASTPAGGVGYTF
j_gene: TRBJ2-1; abundance: many; d_gene: NA; v_gene: TRBV2; CDR3nt: TGTGCCACCCGAGGGGGTCCCACCACCCCTAACAATGAGCAGTTCTTC; CDR3aa: CATRGGPTTPNNEQFF
j_gene: TRBJ2-7; abundance: few; d_gene: NA; v_gene: TRBV15; CDR3nt: TGTGCCACCAGCGACCAAGCGCGGACCTACGAGCAGTACTTC; CDR3aa: CATSDQARTYEQYF
j_gene: TRBJ2-7; abundance: many; d_gene: NA; v_gene: TRBV6-2/TRBV6-3; CDR3nt: TGTGCCAGCAGTCCCAATGGGCGGGGATACTCCTACGAGCAGTACTTC; CDR3aa: CASSPNGRGYSYEQYF
j_gene: TRBJ1-1; abundance: many; d_gene: NA; v_gene: TRBV11-2; CDR3nt: TGTGCCAGCAGCTTATCGGCACAACCGAAGAACACTGAAGCTTTCTTT; CDR3aa: CASSLSAQPKNTEAFF
j_gene: TRBJ1-1; abundance: many; d_gene: NA; v_gene: TRBV3-1; CDR3nt: TGTGCCAGCAGCCAAGACTTAGGGTCAGTGAACACTGAAGCTTTCTTT; CDR3aa: CASSQDLGSVNTEAFF
j_gene: TRBJ2-7; abundance: many; d_gene: TRBD1; v_gene: TRBV11-2; CDR3nt: TGTGCCAGCAGCCGCCCGACAGGGAGTCACGAGCAGTACTTC; CDR3aa: CASSRPTGSHEQYF
j_gene: TRBJ1-5; abundance: NA; d_gene: TRBD1; v_gene: TRBV6-2/TRBV6-3; CDR3nt: TGTGCCAGCAGATCGACAGGGCTGAATCAGCCCCAGCATTTT; CDR3aa: CASRSTGLNQPQHF
j_gene: TRBJ2-1; abundance: many; d_gene: NA; v_gene: TRBV28; CDR3nt: TGTGCCAGCAGTTTAGAGGGGCACAATGAGCAGTTCTTC; CDR3aa: CASSLEGHNEQFF
j_gene: TRBJ2-7; abundance: NA; d_gene: TRBD2; v_gene: TRBV20-1; CDR3nt: TGCAGTGCGCTAGCGGGATACTCCTACGAGCAGTACTTC; CDR3aa: CSALAGYSYEQYF
j_gene: TRBJ2-3; abundance: NA; d_gene: NA; v_gene: TRBV20-1; CDR3nt: TGCAGTGCTAGTTCTGGGGCTGGGACAGATACGCAGTATTTT; CDR3aa: CSASSGAGTDTQYF
j_gene: TRBJ2-7; abundance: few; d_gene: NA; v_gene: TRBV4-1; CDR3nt: TGCGCCAGCAGCCAAGCCGCCCTTGGGGGAGCTGGCTCCGGGCAGTACTTC; CDR3aa: CASSQAALGGAGSGQYF
j_gene: TRBJ1-5; abundance: few; d_gene: TRBD1; v_gene: TRBV10-3; CDR3nt: TGTGCCATCAGTACAGGGGGCGTTGAGCAGCCCCAGCATTTT; CDR3aa: CAISTGGVEQPQHF